This note documents a single T cell receptor beta chain sequence. What it binds is not known. Assay: immunoSEQ multiplex PCR; the TCRdb copy retains only in-frame clones and omits some. The repertoire holds around 66,000 clones, with around 86% as singletons. These data come from a study of lymphopenia after photon versus proton radiotherapy. Study outcomes and limitations: Post-nadir diversity loss with photons came from oligoclonal expansion, particularly CD8+ Temra cells. Under photons, naive T cells and diversity fell while effector/memory populations rose.

The CDR3 spans 12 residues. V gave up 6 bases and J gave up 2 bases, with 7 bases separating them. Germline-derived CDR1 and CDR2 are LGHNT and FRNRAP. V is TRBV12-5 and J is TRBJ1-2, with D perhaps TRBD1 (5 bases). Sequencing used peripheral blood, obtained from a patient treated with photon-based radiotherapy. This TCR was sampled from a man in his forties with gastric cancer. The CDR3 DNA sequence: TGTGCTAGTGGCCCAGGGAACTATGGCTACACCTTC. It is translated as CASGPGNYGYTF. Based on the CDR3 plus reference TRBV12-5 and TRBJ1-2, the full variable domain is DARVTQTPRHKVTEMGQEVTMRCQPILGHNTVFWYRQTMMQGLELLAYFRNRAPLDDSGMPKDRFSAEMPDATLATLKIQPSEPRDSAVYFCASGPGNYGYTFGSGTRLTVV.